This T cell receptor (beta chain) was identified during a study of OX40 agonist ivuxolimab in advanced cancers. At the level of the whole study: Ivuxolimab was a fully human IgG2 agonistic monoclonal antibody targeting the costimulatory receptor OX40 (CD134). Among the roughly 52 dose-escalation patients, approximately 20 had hepatocellular carcinoma, roughly 15 melanoma, 9 renal cell carcinoma and 9 head and neck cancer. Partial responses occurred in three dose-escalation patients: two with cutaneous melanoma and one with hepatocellular carcinoma. Intravenous ivuxolimab was administered to patients every 2 weeks at six dose levels: 0.01, 0.1, 0.3, 1.5, 3 and 10 mg/kg. Patients were allowed to have had prior anti-PD-1, anti-PD-L1 or anti-CTLA-4 therapy, and roughly 40% of the dose-escalation patients had been treated with checkpoint inhibitors. The purpose of peripheral TCRbeta sequencing was to test whether ivuxolimab changed TCR sequence diversity and led to clonal T-cell expansion. In the dose-escalation cohort, about four fifths of patients were male, and the mean age was 60 years with a range of roughly 20 to 85. The paper covers the monotherapy dose-escalation part of the phase I ivuxolimab trial, which included N of about 50 patients.

What the authors observed across the whole study: Low levels of normalized T-cell clonal expansion were also seen in some patients who did not respond. Antigen specificity was not determined for the clonally expanded peripheral T cells. Partial responders in the 0.1-3.0 mg/kg groups had among the lowest normalized peripheral clonal expansion, especially among CD8+ T cells. At doses of 0.1 to 3.0 mg/kg, clonal expansion of both CD4+ and CD8+ blood T cells was observed from baseline to week 6. After ivuxolimab, more expanded clones were found on average in CD8+ T cells than in CD4+ T cells.

In the case of this clone: Its antigen specificity is not known. Base-call qualities are not available, and no considerably larger clone is one nucleotide away.

For sequencing of the TCRbeta CDR3 region, genomic DNA was extracted from the sorted cells. TCRbeta CDR3 regions were sequenced using the immunoSEQ Assay. TCRdb took over this immuneACCESS table, retaining in-frame rearrangements with V and J assigned. Such tables are incomplete; in checked studies, under half of the missing clones stem from an unresolved V gene, and the remainder is unexplained. In this sample the table shows 70,000 to 90,000 clones, roughly nine tenths of which occur a single time. The ten largest clones represent under 0.4% of the sample. Patients with autoimmune disease history or receiving systemic immunosuppression were excluded from the trial. Peripheral blood for TCR sequencing was drawn from every dose cohort at baseline, at cycle 4 day 1 and at cycle 7 day 1. The samples were taken from a phase I, first-in-human, multicenter, open-label dose-escalation trial of ivuxolimab. Adults with locally advanced or metastatic head and neck squamous cell, hepatocellular, melanoma or renal cell carcinoma were enrolled in the trial. Before TCR sequencing, CD4+ T cells and CD8+ T cells from peripheral blood were sorted into separate populations.

Taken from cysteine to phenylalanine, the CDR3 has 15 residues. Kept here is only the CDR3 DNA, which spans 45 bases and is read in frame from base 1. From V the trimming removes 4 bases and from J it removes 5 bases, while the gene matches leave 7 bases of the junction unaccounted for. Sequences MNHEY (CDR1) and SVGAGI (CDR2) are obtained from the germline V gene. The chain joins TRBV6-5 to TRBJ2-1, with TRBD1 identical over 8 junction bases. Here the sequenced sample was CD4+ or CD8+ T cells sorted from blood, taken in a trial of the OX40 agonist ivuxolimab. The receptor was isolated from an adult with an advanced solid tumor such as melanoma, head and neck, liver or kidney cancer. The bases read TGTGCCAGCAGTTGGGGCAGGGGGCTCCACAATGAGCAGTTCTTC. Translated, this is CASSWGRGLHNEQFF.